The sequence of this T cell receptor (beta chain) was determined in a study of PD-L1 blockade in urothelial cancer. About the research overall: T cells were counted in tumor samples, and the median count was roughly 1,500.

CDR3 size: 16 residues. V lost 8 bases, J lost 0 bases, and 12 bases stayed unmatched. This clone was detected only a few times. Method: immunoSEQ multiplex PCR; TCRdb's copy keeps in-frame clones and lacks some. The sample lists 35,000 or so clones; roughly a third were seen once. This TCR was recovered from a man aged 55 to 70 with urothelial cancer. The source was tumor tissue, collected before atezolizumab (anti-PD-L1) treatment. The chain links TRBV6-7 to TRBJ1-1; 7 positions agree with TRBD1. TRBV6-7 has ORF status, its function being uncertain. The CDR3 DNA follows: TGTGCCAGCGGGCGAACGGGACAGTCAATGAACACTGAAGCTTTCTTT. It codes for CASGRTGQSMNTEAFF.